Shown below are 9 T cell receptor beta chains from a single sample sequenced in a study of T cells in tumors and immune-related adverse events. Sequenced by immunoSEQ multiplex PCR; TCRdb stores in-frame clones only, minus some. The sample records about 22,000 clones, about nine tenths being singletons. Source: lymph node tissue, taken from a patient treated with anti-PD-1 therapy. The receptors originated from a female donor with metastatic renal cell carcinoma.

J is TRBJ1-1 and V is TRBV10-3, with D possibly being TRBD1 (6 bases). V was cut by 11 bases and J by 1 base, with 14 bases left in between. From germline, CDR1 is ENHRY and CDR2 SYGVKD. This CDR3 contains 13 residues. CDR3 loop: CAVWTEKNTEAFF. CDR3 sequence (DNA): TGTGCCGTCTGGACAGAAAAGAACACTGAAGCTTTCTTT.

The chain carries TRBV18 and TRBJ2-7; D might be TRBD1 (6 bases). Germline assignment: CDR1 KGHSH and CDR2 LQKENI. The CDR3 has 15 amino acids. Trimming pared 3 bases from V and 2 bases from J, leaving 14 bases between. For the CDR3, the DNA is TGTGCCAGCTCACCCCAGTCCAGGGGCCCCTACGAGCAGTACTTC. This sequence encodes CASSPQSRGPYEQYF.

The sample holds a few counts of this clone. V and J are TRBV19 and TRBJ2-7; 8 bases are shared with TRBD1. J was trimmed by 5 bases and V by 3 bases; bases with no gene match: 6. The germline CDR1 and CDR2 sequences are LNHDA and SQIVND (reference sequence). The CDR3 has 14 amino acids. The CDR3 nucleotides are TGTGCCAGTAGTATCCGGGCAGGGGGCAACGAGCAGTACTTC. It codes for CASSIRAGGNEQYF.

Comments on this clone: The germline gene is not matched at one end of the junction; a read error may be the cause. The gene calls are TRBV7-2 and TRBJ2-5; the match to TRBD2 covers 8 bases. The CDR3 extends over 16 amino acids. CDR1 and CDR2 from the germline V gene are SGHTA and FQGNSA. The CDR3 DNA follows: TGTGCCTGCAGCCGCAGCGGGGGAGTCGGGCAAGAGACCCAGTACTTC. Amino acids: CACSRSGGVGQETQYF.

V gene TRBV19 combines with J gene TRBJ2-2; D is undetermined. With 5 bases removed from V and 1 base from J, the gap between germline ends came to 5 bases. The CDR3 is made up of 13 amino acids. Germline CDR1 and CDR2: LNHDA and SQIVND (reference sequence). CDR3 loop: CASSAWNTGELFF. CDR3 DNA sequence: TGTGCCAGTAGTGCATGGAACACCGGGGAGCTGTTTTTT.

CDR3: CASSLQGPYEQYF. As DNA, the CDR3 is TGTGCCAGCAGCTTGCAGGGTCCTTACGAGCAGTACTTC. The chain employs TRBV5-6 and TRBJ2-7; a possible D gene is TRBD1 (5 bases). The germline CDR1 and CDR2 sequences are SGHDT and YYEEEE. Trimming removed 1 base at V and 4 bases at J, with 9 bases between. This CDR3 has 13 residues.

The chain is built from TRBV5-1 and TRBJ2-1; 9 bases fit TRBD2. The CDR3 is 15 amino acids. Per germline, CDR1 SGHRS and CDR2 YFSETQ. V shed 3 bases, J shed 9 bases, and the junction held 10 bases outside the gene matches. DNA of the CDR3: TGCGCCAGCAGCTGGACTAGCGCCCGAGCCAGTGAGCAGTTCTTC. Translated: CASSWTSARASEQFF.

The CDR3 DNA reads TGTGCCAGCAGAGGCCTCGGGGCTTGGGGTACCGGGGAGCTGTTTTTT. Encoded protein: CASRGLGAWGTGELFF. The chain carries TRBV2 and TRBJ2-2; D could derive from TRBD1 or TRBD2 (5 bases each). CDR1 is SNHLY and CDR2 is FYNNEI in the germline V gene. Trimming removed 6 bases from V and 5 bases from J, with 19 bases in between. The CDR3 spans 16 residues. The full variable domain, its missing parts supplied by reference TRBV2 and TRBJ2-2, is EPEVTQTPSHQVTQMGQEVILRCVPISNHLYFYWYRQILGQKVEFLVSFYNNEISEKSEIFDDQFSVERPDGSNFTLKIRSTKLEDSAMYFCASRGLGAWGTGELFFGEGSRLTVL.

As regards this clone: Germline and junction disagree at one end, which may indicate a read error. The genes are TRBV12-5 and TRBJ1-2, with D perhaps matching TRBD1 (6 bases). CDR3 length: 13 residues. CDR1 and CDR2 from the germline V gene are LGHNT and FRNRAP. CDR3 DNA sequence: TGTGCTAGTGGTTTGGACAACCTCCGGACAGCGGTATTC. Translated, it gives CASGLDNLRTAVF.